This T cell receptor (beta chain) was sequenced during a study of kidney transplant recipient with SARS-CoV-2 infection. About this clonotype: Given a much more abundant clone one base away, this may be a read error. As the CDR3 is not closed by the conserved phenylalanine or tryptophan, this likely results from a read error.

This CDR3 contains 15 residues. Germline V gene sequence: CDR1 SGHDT, CDR2 YYEEEE. V was cut by 0 bases and J by 3 bases, with 12 bases left in between. TCRdb used MiXCR to reprocess the reads, holding one entry per CDR3 protein. Of approximately 240,000 distinct CDR3 sequences detected, less than 35% appear once; the ten largest clones hold 6% to 8.5%. V usage is TRBV5-6 and J usage is TRBJ1-2, with D uncertain. This clonotype originated in a male patient aged 25-45 years who had COVID-19 and was a kidney transplant recipient. T cells may partly derive from the graft donor. The source was a blood sample, collected at baseline and on approximately day 120 from a kidney transplant recipient. This CDR3 reads CASSLALEGDYGYTL. CDR3 DNA sequence: TGTGCCAGCAGCTTGGCCTTGGAAGGAGACTATGGCTACACCCTC.